These 21 T cell receptor beta chains came from one sample sequenced in a study of control samples from healthy donors and cancer patients. Clones were read by immunoSEQ multiplex PCR, and TCRdb kept only the in-frame ones, dropping some. The table lists about 160,000 clones, around 96% of them singletons. The sequenced sample was blood. All receptors derive from a woman aged 40 to 50 in good health.

This sequence joins TRBV5-4 and TRBJ2-7; 8 positions match TRBD2. With V trimmed by 2 bases and J by 6 bases, 10 bases remained unmatched. Looked up from germline, CDR1 is SGHNT and CDR2 is YYREEE (reference sequence). This CDR3 region has 15 residues. CDR3 coding DNA: TGTGCCAGCAGCTTTGACCCGGGGGGGCGGGCCGAGCAGTACTTC. It is translated as CASSFDPGGRAEQYF.

The chain couples TRBV12-5 to TRBJ1-3; D is unresolved. Trimming pared 0 bases from V and 0 bases from J, leaving 12 bases between. Germline lookup yields CDR1 LGHNT and CDR2 FRNRAP. This CDR3 is built from 17 residues. Here the CDR3 reads CASGLVIGSASGNTIYF. The CDR3 DNA reads TGTGCTAGTGGTTTGGTAATTGGCAGCGCCTCTGGAAACACCATATATTTT.

J is TRBJ1-2 and V is TRBV6-5; unclear D gene. V gave up 6 bases and J gave up 5 bases, with 16 bases separating them. Germline values: CDR1 MNHEY, CDR2 SVGAGI. This CDR3 has 14 amino acids. CDR3 amino acids: CASRGTSGFYGYTF. DNA for the CDR3: TGTGCCAGCAGGGGAACCAGTGGTTTTTATGGCTACACCTTC.

The chain has TRBV9 and TRBJ2-3; D remains ambiguous. The germline V and J ends were trimmed by 5 bases and 0 bases, with 10 bases remaining between them. CDR1 SGDLS and CDR2 YYNGEE come from the germline V gene. CDR3 length equals 14 residues. CDR3 residues: CASSWATSTDTQYF. CDR3 nucleotide sequence: TGTGCCAGCAGTTGGGCTACTAGCACAGATACGCAGTATTTT.

The V gene is TRBV6-1, the J gene TRBJ2-4, with D unclear. Between the trimmed V and J ends, which lost 3 bases and 0 bases, there was a span of 12 bases. Germline V gives CDR1 MNHNS, CDR2 SASEGT. The CDR3 has 16 amino acids. The CDR3 nucleotides read TGTGCCAGCAGTGACAGAGGTACCATAGCCAAAAACATTCAGTACTTC. Amino acid sequence: CASSDRGTIAKNIQYF.

The chain uses TRBV7-2 and TRBJ2-7; 7 bases fit TRBD2. Germline V gives CDR1 SGHTA, CDR2 FQGNSA. The ends lost 1 base at V and 2 bases at J; junction bases unmatched: 8. CDR3 length: 16 residues. CDR3 sequence (DNA): TGTGCCAGCAGCTTAGATGGCGCGGGAGTTCCCTACGAGCAGTACTTC. Protein: CASSLDGAGVPYEQYF.

This sequence joins TRBV19 and TRBJ2-3, with D hard to call. Trimming removed 5 bases at V and 4 bases at J, with 10 bases between. This CDR3 region has 13 residues. CDR1 LNHDA and CDR2 SQIVND come from the germline V gene (reference sequence). CDR3: CASSPLWSDTQYF. For the CDR3, the DNA is TGTGCCAGTAGTCCCCTTTGGTCAGATACGCAGTATTTT.

The chain links TRBV3-1 (or the pseudogene TRBV3-2) to TRBJ2-1; 13 positions agree with TRBD2. The CDR3 contains 17 residues. The trim removed 0 bases at V and 9 bases at J, leaving 8 bases unmatched. In germline, CDR1 is LGHDT, CDR2 YNNKEL (reference sequence). CDR3 amino acids: CASSQDLLAGGLSEQFF. DNA for the CDR3: TGTGCCAGCAGCCAAGATCTACTAGCGGGGGGGTTGAGTGAGCAGTTCTTC.

The rearrangement links TRBV15 to TRBJ2-5; D remains ambiguous. V was cut by 0 bases and J by 3 bases, with 11 bases left in between. This CDR3 is 15 amino acids long. Germline assignment: CDR1 LNHNV and CDR2 YYDKDF (reference sequence). DNA of the CDR3: TGTGCCACCAGCAGAGATTGGTCCGGAAAAGAGACCCAGTACTTC. Its protein product is CATSRDWSGKETQYF.

This clone was seen only once. The chain is built from TRBV7-8 and TRBJ1-5; no definite D call. The germline V gene has CDR1 SGHVS and CDR2 FQNEAQ. Trimming pared 3 bases from V and 4 bases from J, leaving 13 bases between. This CDR3 has 15 amino acids. The CDR3 bases are TGTGCCAGCAGCTTTCAATGGGGAGGAAATCAGCCCCAGCATTTT. It encodes CASSFQWGGNQPQHF.

A word on this clone: Additional DNA sequences in this sample encode the identical CDR3. The chain recombines TRBV9 with TRBJ1-2; D remains unclear. V was shortened by 0 bases and J by 2 bases, with 2 bases between the two germline ends. The CDR3 runs 12 residues. Germline CDR1 is SGDLS and CDR2 is YYNGEE. The CDR3 here is CASSVGNYGYTF. In DNA, the CDR3 is TGTGCCAGCAGCGTAGGGAACTATGGCTACACCTTC.

The gene calls are TRBV5-6 and TRBJ2-4; 10 bases agree with TRBD1. CDR3 length: 15 amino acids. CDR1 and CDR2 (germline): SGHDT, YYEEEE. Unmatched junction bases numbered 6, after V lost 0 bases and J lost 9 bases. Written as DNA, the CDR3 is TGTGCCAGCAGCTTGGCCGCGACAGGGGGCATCATTCAGTACTTC. This sequence encodes CASSLAATGGIIQYF.

The V call is TRBV12-5, the J call TRBJ2-7; the D call may be TRBD1 or TRBD2 (5 bases each). Trimming took 0 bases from V and 4 from J, leaving 16 bases between them. Germline V lookup: CDR1 LGHNT, CDR2 FRNRAP. This CDR3 region has 16 residues. CDR3 in amino acids: CASGLVLARGRYEQYF. The CDR3 DNA reads as TGTGCTAGTGGTTTGGTACTGGCTAGGGGACGGTACGAGCAGTACTTC.

J is TRBJ1-1 and V is TRBV2, with D possibly being TRBD1 (6 bases). Looked up from germline, CDR1 is SNHLY and CDR2 is FYNNEI. V was shortened by 5 bases and J by 1 base, with 11 bases between the two germline ends. The CDR3 is made up of 14 amino acids. CDR3 DNA sequence: TGTGCCAGCAGTCTGGACAGAAGGAACACTGAAGCTTTCTTT. This sequence encodes CASSLDRRNTEAFF.

This clone occurred once. V and J are TRBV19 and TRBJ2-7; TRBD1 matches 11 bases. CDR1 is LNHDA, CDR2 SQIVND, per germline (reference sequence). The V segment lost 1 base and the J segment 1 base; nucleotides outside the gene matches: 0. This CDR3 has 15 residues. The CDR3 nucleotides read TGTGCCAGTAGTATAGGGGACAGGGGGTCCTACGAGCAGTACTTC. Translation: CASSIGDRGSYEQYF.

The rearrangement links TRBV11-2 to TRBJ2-1, with 7 bases that match TRBD2. Trimming took 7 bases from V and 4 from J; bases not matched to a gene: 10. The CDR3 totals 15 residues. Germline CDR1 reads SGHAT; CDR2 reads FQNNGV. CDR3 bases: TGTGCCAGCAAGGAGGAGACTAGCCCTTACAATGAGCAGTTCTTC. As protein: CASKEETSPYNEQFF.

This clone was detected once. CDR3 loop: CASSFGGTEAFF. CDR3 DNA: TGTGCCAGCAGTTTTGGCGGCACTGAAGCTTTCTTT. J is TRBJ1-1 and V is TRBV12-3 or TRBV12-4; the D is unclear. The CDR3 spans 12 residues. V was trimmed by 3 bases and J by 4 bases, leaving 6 bases between them.

This clone was counted a single time. Additional DNA sequences in this sample encode the identical CDR3. This chain links TRBV7-8 with TRBJ2-3; D may be TRBD1 or TRBD2 (5 bases each). CDR3 size: 13 residues. The germline V and J ends were trimmed by 4 bases and 4 bases, with 9 bases remaining between them. Germline loops: CDR1 SGHVS, CDR2 FQNEAQ. CDR3 sequence reads: CASSSGPSDTQYF. CDR3 DNA sequence: TGTGCCAGCAGCTCGGGGCCCTCAGATACGCAGTATTTT. Full variable domain (rest looked up from reference TRBV7-8 and TRBJ2-3): GAGVSQSPRYKVAKRGQDVALRCDPISGHVSLFWYQQALGQGPEFLTYFQNEAQLDKSGLPSDRFFAERPEGSVSTLKIQRTQQEDSAVYLCASSSGPSDTQYFGPGTRLTVL.

This clone was seen more than once but under ten times. The V and J genes are TRBV6-5 and TRBJ2-3, with TRBD2 matching 8 bases. V shed 0 bases and J 6 bases; nucleotides not matched to a gene: 5. The CDR3 is made up of 15 amino acids. In germline, CDR1 is MNHEY, CDR2 SVGAGI. The CDR3 bases are TGTGCCAGCAGTTACTCGAGCGGGAGACTCGATACGCAGTATTTT. Translating it yields CASSYSSGRLDTQYF.

This clone was detected only once. The chain links TRBV7-3 to TRBJ2-3; weak D call: TRBD2 (6 bases). The CDR3 is 14 residues long. The germline CDR1 and CDR2 sequences are SGHTA and FQGTGA. V lost 4 bases, J lost 0 bases, and 8 bases lay in between. The DNA for the CDR3 is TGTGCCAGCAGCTGGGGACTTAGCACAGATACGCAGTATTTT. Its translation: CASSWGLSTDTQYF.

The V gene is TRBV25-1, the J gene TRBJ2-7; D is uncertain. The CDR3 spans 14 residues. Germline V gene data show CDR1 as MGHDK and CDR2 as SYGVNS. The V end lost 1 base, the J end lost 3 bases, and 10 bases lay between the germline ends. The CDR3 nucleotides are TGTGCCAGCAGTGAATCGGTGGAATTCTACGAGCAGTACTTC. This translates into CASSESVEFYEQYF.